Described below is a single T cell receptor (beta chain) sequence and its context. Its antigen is not identified. Library preparation (for TCRbeta) was performed with unique molecular identifiers. TCRdb called the PCR reads again in MiXCR, with one record for every CDR3 protein. The repertoire holds about a million distinct CDR3 sequences, with around 30% as singletons. This entry is derived from a study of T-cell reconstitution after alpha-beta-depleted transplantation in children. V lost 4 bases to trimming and J lost 3 bases, with 10 bases between them. Germline CDR1 and CDR2: SGHVS and FNYEAQ. This CDR3 is built from 13 residues. Whole-study findings and limits: Where alpha-beta T cells came from about two months after transplant was reportedly several hundred expanded graft clones. One year post-transplant, T-cell counts and diversity were largely derived from T cells produced anew.

V and J are TRBV7-6 and TRBJ2-7, with D uncertain. The sequences come from PBMCs, mostly from graft donor cells, collected 360 days after TCRalphabeta/CD19-depleted stem cell transplant. The receptor was derived from a boy under two years old who had a stem cell transplant for SCID, so the T cells may come from the graft donor. The CDR3 DNA is TGTGCCAGCAGCTCCCAGGACGGCTACGAGCAGTACTTC. Translation: CASSSQDGYEQYF.